What follows is one TCR beta chain and its context. Its antigen is not identified. The CDR3 covers 18 residues. The ends lost 4 bases at V and 4 bases at J; junction bases unmatched: 12. Per the germline V gene, CDR1 is MNHNY and CDR2 is SVGAGI (reference sequence). This sample was included in a study of T cell repertoires in cytomegalovirus infection. Looking at the study overall: CMV epitopes, recently identified HLA-C-restricted and well-studied HLA-B-restricted, were used. Public signatures in TCR beta pointed to CMV infection and matching HLA type.

A single record per CDR3 protein comes from TCRdb applying MiXCR to the reads. The repertoire includes fewer than 950,000 distinct CDR3 sequences, about 31% of them detected once, and 9.5% to 15% sits in the top ten. The chain has TRBV6-6 and TRBJ2-6; 8 nucleotides match TRBD1. Here the sequenced sample was cultured CD8+ T cells from PBMCs, taken from culture after CMV antigen stimulation. The TCR originated in a human donor in good health (CMV status not recorded). Some clones in this sample may be carry-over from other donors' samples. CDR3 protein: CASSFLGVRGRGANVLTF. CDR3 sequence (DNA): TGTGCCAGCAGTTTTCTTGGTGTCAGGGGGCGAGGGGCCAACGTCCTGACTTTC.